This T cell receptor (beta chain) was captured in a study of human CD8 memory T cell subsets. In germline, CDR1 is MGHRA, CDR2 YSYEKL. The CDR3 is made up of 14 amino acids. Study-level points and caveats: The stem-like memory T cell repertoire shared very little with the precursor exhausted T cell repertoire. Among the subsets, Chao1 estimates suggested that stem-like memory T cells were more diverse than precursor exhausted T cells.

Turning to this clonotype: Antigen specificity is unknown.

Investigators built TCR beta libraries using UMI-labeled 5' RACE. TCRdb re-called the 5' RACE reads; every CDR3 protein appears as one record, without DNA. In total, the table holds over 10,000 distinct CDR3 sequences. Total CD8+ T cells came from negative magnetic enrichment. Extraction of RNA, which was performed with an RNeasy Mini Kit, drew on duplicate vials of fewer than 160,000 sorted CD8+ T cells per subset. Sequencing was performed on CD8+ T cells from PBMCs. The clonotype was recovered from a human donor in good health. V gene TRBV4-1 combines with J gene TRBJ2-7; the D call from TCRdb, TRBD1, cannot be confirmed without DNA. The chain's CDR3 is CASSQGPRAYEQYF.